These 25 T cell receptor beta chains were all obtained from the same sample, sequenced in a study of shared clonotypes between healthy human individuals. TCRdb keeps only in-frame clones here, not all; method: immunoSEQ multiplex PCR. The sample holds around 370,000 clones, around 96% seen once. Material: memory CD8+ T cells sorted from blood. Subset denoted: CD45RO+ cells pooled with CCR7-negative TemRA cells. These receptors came from a young man in good health.

The rearrangement uses TRBV6-5 and TRBJ1-1; possibly TRBD1 for D (5 bases). The CDR3 length is 15 residues. The germline V gene encodes CDR1 MNHEY and CDR2 SVGAGI. V lost 0 bases, J lost 1 base, and 9 bases lay in between. The CDR3 DNA sequence: TGTGCCAGCAGTTACTCCAGGGTATCGAACACTGAAGCTTTCTTT. It encodes CASSYSRVSNTEAFF.

CDR3 DNA sequence: TGCGCCAGTCGGCCCTCCCAGGGTATAGTGGAGACCCAGTACTTC. This gives the protein CASRPSQGIVETQYF. The rearrangement links TRBV5-1 to TRBJ2-5; possibly TRBD1 for D (5 bases). Germline V gives CDR1 SGHRS, CDR2 YFSETQ. There are 15 residues in the CDR3. V gave up 8 bases and J gave up 5 bases, with 22 bases separating them.

J is TRBJ1-1 and V is TRBV11-2, with D perhaps matching TRBD1 (5 bases). V gave up 1 base and J gave up 7 bases, with 10 bases separating them. The CDR3 length is 13 residues. CDR1 is SGHAT and CDR2 is FQNNGV in the germline V gene. The CDR3 is CASSLGRGLEAFF. The CDR3 bases are TGTGCCAGCAGCTTAGGGAGGGGTCTTGAAGCTTTCTTT.

CDR3 in DNA: TGTGCCAGTAAAAGGACAGGGTCGGTCGGGGAGCTGTTTTTT. Protein: CASKRTGSVGELFF. V usage is TRBV28 and J usage is TRBJ2-2; 8 nucleotides agree with TRBD1. The germline CDR1 and CDR2 sequences are MDHEN and SYDVKM. J lost 7 bases, V lost 9 bases, and 10 bases had no gene match. The CDR3 is made up of 14 amino acids.

This rearrangement joins TRBV6-1 to TRBJ2-1; TRBD1 aligns across 7 bases. Germline values: CDR1 MNHNS, CDR2 SASEGT. The CDR3 extends over 13 amino acids. J was trimmed by 7 bases and V by 6 bases; bases with no gene match: 6. CDR3 loop: CASRRGTVNEQFF. The CDR3 DNA sequence: TGTGCCAGCAGGAGGGGGACAGTTAATGAGCAGTTCTTC.

The rearrangement links TRBV10-3 to TRBJ2-7, with D possibly being TRBD1 (6 bases). Per germline, CDR1 ENHRY and CDR2 SYGVKD. The V gene lost 3 bases and the J gene lost 2 bases, with 11 bases spanning the gap. CDR3 size: 14 residues. DNA for the CDR3: TGTGCCATCAGTGACGGTGGGGGCCCCTACGAGCAGTACTTC. As protein: CAISDGGGPYEQYF.

This clone has only one observation. The rearrangement uses TRBV30 and TRBJ2-2; a weak D match, TRBD1 (6 bases). CDR3 length equals 13 residues. V was pared by 3 bases and J by 4 bases, with 9 bases between. The germline gives CDR1 GTSNPN, CDR2 SVGIG (reference sequence). CDR3 sequence (DNA): TGTGCCTGGAGAGTAGGGGGCACCGGGGAGCTGTTTTTT. Protein: CAWRVGGTGELFF. Together with reference TRBV30 and TRBJ2-2, the CDR3 gives the full variable domain: SQTIHQWPATLVQPVGSPLSLECTVEGTSNPNLYWYRQAAGRGLQLLFYSVGIGQISSEVPQNLSASRPQDRQFILSSKKLLLSDSGFYLCAWRVGGTGELFFGEGSRLTVL.

This clone was observed a single time. The chain couples TRBV7-9 to TRBJ2-1; 8 bases are shared with TRBD1. Germline assignment: CDR1 SEHNR and CDR2 FQNEAQ (reference sequence). The CDR3 covers 11 residues. J lost 15 bases, V lost 5 bases, and 6 bases had no gene match. CDR3 sequence (DNA): TGTGCCAGCAGCCTCGACAGGGGATCGTTCTTC. Its protein product is CASSLDRGSFF.

This rearrangement joins TRBV7-9 to TRBJ2-7; D call uncertain. The ends were cut back, 1 base at V and 3 bases at J, with 7 bases in the middle. The CDR3 has 13 residues. Germline CDR1 reads SEHNR; CDR2 reads FQNEAQ (reference sequence). The CDR3: CASSLGRYYEQYF. As DNA, the CDR3 is TGTGCCAGCAGCTTAGGACGGTACTACGAGCAGTACTTC.

V and J are TRBV30 and TRBJ1-5; D perhaps matches TRBD1 (6 bases). The CDR3 length is 12 residues. V was clipped by 6 bases and J by 4 bases, with 10 bases between them. CDR1 GTSNPN and CDR2 SVGIG come from the germline V gene (reference sequence). CDR3 nucleotide sequence: TGTGCCTGTTCAGGGGCAAATCAGCCCCAGCATTTT. It is translated as CACSGANQPQHF.

This clone was counted between two and nine times. The chain links TRBV29-1 to TRBJ1-2; D may be TRBD1 (5 bases). V shed 7 bases and J shed 3 bases, with 12 bases lying between them. Germline V lookup: CDR1 SQVTM, CDR2 ANQGSEA. The CDR3 spans 12 residues. The CDR3 here is CSAPGPYYGYTF. CDR3 nucleotide sequence: TGCAGCGCACCGGGACCCTACTATGGCTACACCTTC.

The chain carries TRBV28 and TRBJ1-1, with no clear D. CDR3 length: 14 amino acids. Germline values: CDR1 MDHEN, CDR2 SYDVKM. The V end lost 1 base, the J end lost 6 bases, and 12 bases lay between the germline ends. The CDR3 sequence is CASSLSSLGAEAFF. DNA of the CDR3: TGTGCCAGCAGTTTATCCAGCCTGGGCGCTGAAGCTTTCTTT.

The gene calls are TRBV2 and TRBJ2-2, with a tentative D call TRBD2 (5 bases). The V gene lost 10 bases and the J gene lost 3 bases, with 27 bases spanning the gap. CDR3 length equals 18 residues. CDR1 is SNHLY and CDR2 is FYNNEI in the germline V gene. CDR3 sequence (DNA): TGTGCCACCACGAAAGACACCTTAGCGCTCGCGGACACCGGGGAGCTGTTTTTT. Its translation: CATTKDTLALADTGELFF.

CDR3 sequence: CASSYSGSGDPEAFF. Written as DNA, the CDR3 is TGTGCCAGCAGTTACTCAGGCTCCGGGGACCCTGAAGCTTTCTTT. This rearrangement joins TRBV6-5 to TRBJ1-1; tentatively, D is TRBD1 (5 bases). V lost 0 bases, J lost 6 bases, and 14 bases lay in between. Germline V gene lookup returns CDR1 MNHEY and CDR2 SVGAGI. There are 15 residues in the CDR3.

With regard to this clone: Within the sample, other DNA sequences also encode this same CDR3. The rearrangement uses TRBV5-6 and TRBJ2-6, with unresolved D. V gave up 1 base and J gave up 0 bases, with 2 bases separating them. This CDR3 region has 14 residues. Germline CDR1 SGHDT, CDR2 YYEEEE. The CDR3 DNA is TGTGCCAGCAGCTTGCTCTCTGGGGCCAACGTCCTGACTTTC. Translated: CASSLLSGANVLTF.

This sequence joins TRBV5-1 and TRBJ1-4, with 7 nucleotides matching TRBD1. Germline V gives CDR1 SGHRS, CDR2 YFSETQ. Trimming at V came to 1 base and at J to 6 bases, leaving 3 bases not matched to a gene. CDR3 length: 14 amino acids. The CDR3 region has the DNA TGCGCCAGCAGCTTGATCCAGGGGGATGAAAAACTGTTTTTT. It yields the protein CASSLIQGDEKLFF.

The rearrangement joins TRBV6-4 to TRBJ2-7; unclear D gene. This CDR3 has 15 residues. Germline CDR1 MRHNA, CDR2 SNTAGT. V lost 2 bases, J lost 7 bases, and 18 bases lay in between. This CDR3 is CASSDERTIPGEQYF. As DNA, the CDR3 is TGTGCCAGCAGTGACGAGCGCACGATCCCGGGTGAGCAGTACTTC.

This clone has a single count. The chain has TRBV29-1 and TRBJ1-3; the D is unclear. V lost 4 bases to trimming and J lost 0 bases, with 7 bases between them. The germline gives CDR1 SQVTM, CDR2 ANQGSEA. The CDR3 is 13 residues long. CDR3 nucleotide sequence: TGCAGCGTTGTCGGCCACTCTGGAAACACCATATATTTT. It codes for CSVVGHSGNTIYF.

The V call is TRBV27, the J call TRBJ2-1, with TRBD1 identical over 7 bases. The CDR3 is 17 amino acids. With V trimmed by 4 bases and J by 4 bases, 13 bases remained unmatched. Germline V CDR1 and CDR2: MNHEY, SMNVEV (reference sequence). The DNA for the CDR3 is TGTGCCAGCAGTTCCGGGACAGACATAGCGTATTACAATGAGCAGTTCTTC. Amino acids: CASSSGTDIAYYNEQFF.

The chain employs TRBV28 and TRBJ1-5; D is ambiguous. Deletions cut 6 bases from V and 2 bases from J, with 23 bases between. CDR1 and CDR2 (germline): MDHEN, SYDVKM. The CDR3 consists of 18 residues. CDR3 DNA sequence: TGTGCCAGCAGACCCGGGAGAACCTTGCTGTATCGCAATCAGCCCCAGCATTTT. Its translation is CASRPGRTLLYRNQPQHF.

In this sample, this clone turned up once. The chain combines TRBV29-1 with TRBJ1-1; D perhaps matches TRBD1 (5 bases). The V end was cut by 6 bases, the J end by 0 bases, with 11 bases between. The V gene's germline CDR1 is SQVTM and CDR2 ANQGSEA. The CDR3 runs 13 residues. The CDR3 bases are TGCAGCGTAACCGGGACGTTGAACACTGAAGCTTTCTTT. Protein sequence: CSVTGTLNTEAFF.

The rearrangement links TRBV15 to TRBJ2-7; 10 bases map to TRBD2. The junction had 3 bases not matched to a gene; V was cut back by 3 bases and J by 4 bases. Germline lookup yields CDR1 LNHNV and CDR2 YYDKDF (reference sequence). There are 14 residues in the CDR3. CDR3 in amino acids: CATSRGLALYEQYF. CDR3 sequence (DNA): TGTGCCACCAGCAGGGGACTAGCGCTGTACGAGCAGTACTTC. The full variable domain, its missing parts supplied by reference TRBV15 and TRBJ2-7, is DAMVIQNPRYQVTQFGKPVTLSCSQTLNHNVMYWYQQKSSQAPKLLFHYYDKDFNNEADTPDNFQSRRPNTSFCFLDIRSPGLGDTAMYLCATSRGLALYEQYFGPGTRLTVT.

J is TRBJ2-3 and V is TRBV27; unclear D gene. V was shortened by 3 bases and J by 4 bases, with 8 bases between the two germline ends. The CDR3 contains 13 residues. The germline CDR1 and CDR2 sequences are MNHEY and SMNVEV (reference sequence). CDR3 in amino acids: CASSFRVADTQYF. The CDR3 DNA follows: TGTGCCAGCAGTTTTAGGGTTGCAGATACGCAGTATTTT.

CDR3 bases: TGCGCCAGCAGCCCTGCTAGCGGGGCCTACAATGAGCAGTTCTTC. Translating it yields CASSPASGAYNEQFF. The genes are TRBV5-1 and TRBJ2-1, with 9 positions matching TRBD2. This CDR3 contains 15 residues. J gave up 2 bases and V 4 bases, and 4 bases lay outside the gene matches. Germline V CDR1 and CDR2: SGHRS, YFSETQ. Filled out from reference TRBV5-1 and TRBJ2-1, the complete variable domain reads KAGVTQTPRYLIKTRGQQVTLSCSPISGHRSVSWYQQTPGQGLQFLFEYFSETQRNKGNFPGRFSGRQFSNSRSEMNVSTLELGDSALYLCASSPASGAYNEQFFGPGTRLTVL.

This chain joins TRBV25-1 and TRBJ2-1; D not certain. This CDR3 comprises 13 residues. Germline-derived CDR1 and CDR2 are MGHDK and SYGVNS. Trimming took 2 bases from V and 5 from J, leaving 7 bases between them. The CDR3, as DNA: TGTGCCAGCAGTGAACTTCATAACAATGAGCAGTTCTTC. As protein: CASSELHNNEQFF. The full variable domain, in which reference TRBV25-1 and TRBJ2-1 provide the parts outside the CDR3, is EADIYQTPRYLVIGTGKKITLECSQTMGHDKMYWYQQDPGMELHLIHYSYGVNSTEKGDLSSESTVSRIRTEHFPLTLESARPSHTSQYLCASSELHNNEQFFGPGTRLTVL.